This entry concerns a single T cell receptor (beta chain). The data belong to a study of glioma-infiltrating T cells after dendritic cell vaccination. The V end was cut by 5 bases, the J end by 3 bases, with 13 bases between. Germline V CDR1 and CDR2: SEHNR, FQNEAQ (reference sequence). The CDR3 covers 15 residues. The method was immunoSEQ multiplex PCR; TCRdb's version includes in-frame clones alone and lacks a portion of them. The sample records 55,000 to 70,000 clones, 75% to 85% being singletons. The chain is built from TRBV7-9 and TRBJ1-4; D not certain. Sequenced here: blood, sampled before dendritic cell vaccination. The origin of this receptor is a human donor with glioblastoma. The CDR3 DNA sequence: TGTGCCAGCAGCCCGGGATCCCTGGCTAATGAAAAACTGTTTTTT. Its translation: CASSPGSLANEKLFF.